Each of the 13 T cell receptor beta chains below was sequenced from the same sample in a study of blood T cell repertoires in COVID-19. TCRdb's copy holds only in-frame clones and misses some; the assay was immunoSEQ multiplex PCR. The table lists under 150,000 clones, about 80% of them singletons, with over 6% in the top ten. The sequenced sample was peripheral blood. These receptors were taken from a man in his sixties or seventies with active or convalescent COVID-19.

The gene calls are TRBV30 and TRBJ1-1; 8 nucleotides line up with TRBD1. CDR3 size: 14 residues. The V and J ends lost 4 bases and 7 bases, in that order; junction bases with no gene match: 11. Germline lookup yields CDR1 GTSNPN and CDR2 SVGIG (reference sequence). In nucleotides, the CDR3 is TGTGCCTGGAAGGTGACAGGGGAGCTGGGTGAAGCTTTCTTT. Amino acids: CAWKVTGELGEAFF. Drawing the rest from reference TRBV30 and TRBJ1-1, the complete variable domain is SQTIHQWPATLVQPVGSPLSLECTVEGTSNPNLYWYRQAAGRGLQLLFYSVGIGQISSEVPQNLSASRPQDRQFILSSKKLLLSDSGFYLCAWKVTGELGEAFFGQGTRLTVV.

J is TRBJ1-2 and V is TRBV30, with D uncertain. Looked up from germline, CDR1 is GTSNPN and CDR2 is SVGIG (reference sequence). The CDR3 extends over 12 amino acids. Trimming took off 1 base at V and 8 bases at J, with 11 bases between the two ends. The CDR3 spells CAWSESVHGYTF. The DNA for the CDR3 is TGTGCCTGGAGTGAGTCCGTACACGGCTACACCTTC.

The chain couples TRBV10-3 to TRBJ2-5, with 7 bases fitting TRBD1. The CDR3 sequence is 15 residues long. With V trimmed by 3 bases and J by 5 bases, 9 bases remained unmatched. CDR1 and CDR2 from the germline V gene are ENHRY and SYGVKD. The CDR3 reads CAISERQGKQETQYF. The CDR3 DNA reads as TGTGCCATCAGTGAACGACAGGGTAAACAGGAGACCCAGTACTTC.

V is TRBV30 and J is TRBJ2-5, with D perhaps TRBD2 (6 bases). Germline V gene sequence: CDR1 GTSNPN, CDR2 SVGIG (reference sequence). This CDR3 is built from 16 residues. The V and J ends lost 2 bases and 6 bases respectively, with 22 bases between them. CDR3 in DNA: TGTGCCTGGAGTCAGCGGGCCGACAGAGTCCGAAAGACCCAGTACTTC. It encodes CAWSQRADRVRKTQYF.

V and J are TRBV7-2 and TRBJ2-1; 7 bases map to TRBD1. J was trimmed by 4 bases and V by 6 bases; bases with no gene match: 9. The germline V gene encodes CDR1 SGHTA and CDR2 FQGNSA. The CDR3 contains 15 residues. In DNA, the CDR3 is TGTGCCAGCAGGGAGACAGGGCAAATATACAATGAGCAGTTCTTC. Translating gives CASRETGQIYNEQFF. Variable domain in full (rest from reference TRBV7-2 and TRBJ2-1): GAGVSQSPSNKVTEKGKDVELRCDPISGHTALYWYRQSLGQGLEFLIYFQGNSAPDKSGLPSDRFSAERTGGSVSTLTIQRTQQEDSAVYLCASRETGQIYNEQFFGPGTRLTVL.

In this sample, this clone turned up once. This chain connects TRBV6-2 or TRBV6-3 to TRBJ2-3; D might be TRBD1 (5 bases). Between the trimmed V and J ends, which lost 3 bases and 6 bases, there was a span of 16 bases. The CDR3 has 15 amino acids. Germline assignment: CDR1 MNHEY and CDR2 SVGEGT. For the CDR3, the DNA is TGTGCCAGCAGTTATGGGGCACCCCCCGCCGATACGCAGTATTTT. It specifies CASSYGAPPADTQYF.

V usage is TRBV5-4 and J usage is TRBJ1-1; 9 bases match TRBD1. Losses at the gene ends were 4 bases for V and 3 bases for J; bases not matched to a gene: 7. The germline gives CDR1 SGHNT, CDR2 YYREEE (reference sequence). The CDR3 totals 15 residues. The CDR3 sequence is CASSLTGTGYTEAFF. The CDR3 DNA sequence: TGTGCCAGCAGCCTTACCGGGACAGGGTACACTGAAGCTTTCTTT.

In this sample, this clone turned up once. This CDR3 reads CAISVWAAGYTF. The CDR3 DNA reads as TGTGCCATCAGTGTTTGGGCAGCTGGCTACACCTTC. The rearrangement links TRBV10-3 to TRBJ1-2; D remains unclear. V was shortened by 4 bases and J by 7 bases, with 10 bases between the two germline ends. In germline, CDR1 is ENHRY, CDR2 SYGVKD. CDR3 length: 12 amino acids.

V and J are TRBV11-2 and TRBJ2-3; 7 positions agree with TRBD1. The V segment lost 6 bases and the J segment 4 bases; nucleotides outside the gene matches: 4. Per germline, CDR1 SGHAT and CDR2 FQNNGV. The CDR3 totals 13 residues. The CDR3 DNA follows: TGTGCCAGCAGTCAGGACAGGTCAGATACGCAGTATTTT. This translates into CASSQDRSDTQYF.

This chain links TRBV5-5 with TRBJ1-2; tentatively, D is TRBD1 (6 bases). V lost 5 bases and J lost 0, with 23 bases in between. Germline V gene lookup returns CDR1 SGHKS and CDR2 YYEKEE (reference sequence). CDR3 length: 18 residues. CDR3 DNA sequence: TGTGCCAGCAGATTAGTCCCCGGGACAACCCTAGCTAACTATGGCTACACCTTC. Its translation is CASRLVPGTTLANYGYTF.

V and J are TRBV5-4 and TRBJ2-7, with a weak D call TRBD1 (7 bases). The CDR3 consists of 17 residues. Germline V gene data show CDR1 as SGHNT and CDR2 as YYREEE (reference sequence). Between the trimmed V and J ends, which lost 2 bases and 2 bases, there was a span of 20 bases. CDR3 residues: CASSLGGSRGTAYEQYF. The CDR3 nucleotides read TGTGCCAGCAGCTTAGGTGGGAGTCGGGGGACAGCCTACGAGCAGTACTTC.

The rearrangement joins TRBV7-8 to TRBJ1-2; D might be TRBD1 (6 bases). With 4 bases removed from V and 4 bases from J, the gap between germline ends came to 10 bases. The CDR3 is 13 residues long. Germline V gene lookup returns CDR1 SGHVS and CDR2 FQNEAQ. The CDR3 DNA reads TGTGCCAGCAGCTCAGACAGGACCTATGGCTACACCTTC. As protein: CASSSDRTYGYTF.

The V gene is TRBV9, the J gene TRBJ2-1; D remains unclear. The CDR3 runs 15 residues. Trimming took 4 bases from V and 7 from J, leaving 18 bases between them. Germline V gives CDR1 SGDLS, CDR2 YYNGEE. CDR3 coding DNA: TGTGCCAGCAGCTCCTCGACCGTCGACGGGAATGAGCAGTTCTTC. It translates to CASSSSTVDGNEQFF.